These 20 T cell receptor beta chains originate from one sample sequenced in a study of blood T cell repertoires in COVID-19. Using immunoSEQ multiplex PCR, the repertoire was profiled, and TCRdb retains in-frame clones only, with some absent. The profile shows some 94,000 clones, over 80% of them singletons. Material for sequencing was peripheral blood. The source is a man in his 70s with active or convalescent COVID-19.

This sequence joins TRBV7-2 and TRBJ2-7; 8 nucleotides match TRBD2. Germline CDR1 SGHTA, CDR2 FQGNSA. J gave up 6 bases and V 3 bases, and 4 bases lay outside the gene matches. CDR3 length: 13 residues. CDR3 sequence (DNA): TGTGCCAGCAGCTTGGGACTAGATCGCGAGCAGTACTTC. Translating gives CASSLGLDREQYF.

The CDR3 sequence is CASSTVAGEGETQYF. DNA of the CDR3: TGTGCCAGCTCAACGGTAGCGGGGGAAGGGGAGACCCAGTACTTC. V and J are TRBV18 and TRBJ2-5, with TRBD2 matching over 9 bases. Looked up from germline, CDR1 is KGHSH and CDR2 is LQKENI. J was trimmed by 5 bases and V by 5 bases; bases with no gene match: 9. The CDR3 spans 15 residues.

The CDR3, as DNA: TGTGCCAGCAGACCCGGACTAGCGGGTTACAATGAGCAGTTCTTC. Translating it yields CASRPGLAGYNEQFF. The genes are TRBV27 and TRBJ2-1, with 11 bases fitting TRBD2. The junction had 5 bases not matched to a gene; V was cut back by 6 bases and J by 4 bases. Germline CDR1 reads MNHEY; CDR2 reads SMNVEV (reference sequence). This CDR3 has 15 amino acids.

The V gene is TRBV28, the J gene TRBJ1-2, with 9 nucleotides matching TRBD1. The V and J ends lost 7 bases and 3 bases, in that order; junction bases with no gene match: 9. The CDR3 is made up of 15 amino acids. Per germline, CDR1 MDHEN and CDR2 SYDVKM. The CDR3 coding sequence is TGTGCCAGCACCCCGAATACAGGGGGCGACTATGGCTACACCTTC. Protein sequence: CASTPNTGGDYGYTF.

The V and J genes are TRBV7-9 and TRBJ2-1; 9 bases fit TRBD2. The CDR3 extends over 15 amino acids. V was pared by 3 bases and J by 2 bases, with 2 bases of the junction left unmatched. Per the germline V gene, CDR1 is SEHNR and CDR2 is FQNEAQ (reference sequence). The CDR3 spells CASSFSGRAYNEQFF. The CDR3 coding sequence is TGTGCCAGCAGCTTTAGCGGGAGAGCCTACAATGAGCAGTTCTTC.

This chain connects TRBV5-1 to TRBJ1-4; tentative D call: TRBD1 (5 bases). V was clipped by 5 bases and J by 1 base, with 12 bases between them. Germline V gene data show CDR1 as SGHRS and CDR2 as YFSETQ. CDR3 length: 15 amino acids. The CDR3 nucleotides read TGCGCCAGCAGTTCCCAGGGTTTAACTAATGAAAAACTGTTTTTT. Encoded protein: CASSSQGLTNEKLFF.

This clone has a handful of counts. The chain carries TRBV6-4 and TRBJ2-5, with TRBD2 as a possible D gene (6 bases). This CDR3 comprises 17 residues. In germline, CDR1 is MRHNA, CDR2 SNTAGT. V lost 0 bases and J lost 5, with 19 bases in between. The CDR3, as DNA: TGTGCCAGCAGTGACTCGAACGGGCGGGGTGTCCGGGAGACCCAGTACTTC. Translation: CASSDSNGRGVRETQYF.

This clone appeared a single time. This chain uses TRBV18 with TRBJ2-5, with D unresolved. CDR3 length equals 12 residues. Germline V lookup: CDR1 KGHSH, CDR2 LQKENI. With 3 bases removed from V and 4 bases from J, the gap between germline ends came to 6 bases. CDR3 region: CASSPVPETQYF. CDR3 coding DNA: TGTGCCAGCTCACCCGTCCCAGAGACCCAGTACTTC.

The rearrangement joins TRBV2 to TRBJ2-6; D is uncertain. Germline CDR1 reads SNHLY; CDR2 reads FYNNEI. The CDR3 has 14 residues. Trimming took 8 bases from V and 2 from J, leaving 10 bases between them. In DNA form, the CDR3 reads TGTGCCAGCCAACAAAGCGCTGGGGCCAACGTCCTGACTTTC. This translates into CASQQSAGANVLTF.

The chain links TRBV28 to TRBJ1-5, with 7 nucleotides matching TRBD1. The CDR3 covers 14 residues. Looked up from germline, CDR1 is MDHEN and CDR2 is SYDVKM. Trimming removed 11 bases from V and 7 bases from J; junction bases left unmatched: 14. CDR3 sequence reads: CAAKNRGNGQPQHF. The CDR3 DNA follows: TGTGCCGCAAAAAACAGGGGAAACGGACAGCCCCAGCATTTT.

The chain combines TRBV7-3 with TRBJ2-2; tentatively, D is TRBD1 (6 bases). V lost 6 bases to trimming and J lost 0 bases, with 8 bases between them. CDR3 length: 14 residues. Germline values: CDR1 SGHTA, CDR2 FQGTGA. CDR3 amino acids: CASRDSTNTGELFF. The CDR3 nucleotides read TGTGCCAGCAGGGACAGCACGAACACCGGGGAGCTGTTTTTT. Together with reference TRBV7-3 and TRBJ2-2, the CDR3 gives the full variable domain: GAGVSQTPSNKVTEKGKYVELRCDPISGHTALYWYRQSLGQGPEFLIYFQGTGAADDSGLPNDRFFAVRPEGSVSTLKIQRTERGDSAVYLCASRDSTNTGELFFGEGSRLTVL.

The V gene is TRBV3-1 (or the pseudogene TRBV3-2), the J gene TRBJ2-7, with TRBD2 matching 8 bases. The germline gives CDR1 LGHDT, CDR2 YNNKEL (reference sequence). Trimming cost V 1 base and J 4 bases; bases outside gene matches: 6. This CDR3 is 15 amino acids long. CDR3 protein: CASSQGLAGWYEQYF. CDR3 in DNA: TGTGCCAGCAGCCAAGGGCTAGCGGGCTGGTACGAGCAGTACTTC.

This clone was observed a single time. The chain employs TRBV27 and TRBJ2-1, with D perhaps matching TRBD2 (6 bases). Germline V CDR1 and CDR2: MNHEY, SMNVEV (reference sequence). The CDR3 is 14 residues long. V gave up 8 bases and J gave up 6 bases, with 17 bases separating them. DNA for the CDR3: TGTGCCAGCGCCAGACTAGAGGGTGTCAATGAGCAGTTCTTC. Its protein is CASARLEGVNEQFF.

This chain joins TRBV12-3 or TRBV12-4 and TRBJ1-1; D unresolved. The CDR3 extends over 13 amino acids. Trimming took 2 bases from V and 2 from J, leaving 6 bases between them. The CDR3 nucleotides are TGTGCCAGCAGTTTAATACTAAACACTGAAGCTTTCTTT. Translating it yields CASSLILNTEAFF.

The chain recombines TRBV4-2 with TRBJ1-2, with D perhaps matching TRBD1 (6 bases). There are 15 residues in the CDR3. Trimming shortened V by 1 base and J by 4 bases, and 13 bases separated the two germline ends. Germline loops: CDR1 LGHNA, CDR2 YNFKEQ. CDR3 DNA sequence: TGTGCCAGCAGCCAAGTCAACTCAGGGGCCTATGGCTACACCTTC. It yields the protein CASSQVNSGAYGYTF.

V and J are TRBV7-9 and TRBJ1-2, with 8 nucleotides matching TRBD1. Germline CDR1 SEHNR, CDR2 FQNEAQ (reference sequence). The CDR3 consists of 14 residues. Trimming removed 5 bases from V and 6 bases from J; junction bases left unmatched: 8. The chain's CDR3 is CASSRGQGGNGYTF. CDR3 bases: TGTGCCAGCAGCCGAGGACAGGGAGGAAATGGCTACACCTTC.

V is TRBV5-1 and J is TRBJ2-1; TRBD2 matches at 13 bases. Germline V gene sequence: CDR1 SGHRS, CDR2 YFSETQ. The V segment lost 2 bases and the J segment 7 bases; nucleotides outside the gene matches: 3. This CDR3 comprises 15 residues. The CDR3 DNA reads TGCGCCAGCAGCTTAACTAGCGGGGGGGTTAATGAGCAGTTCTTC. It encodes CASSLTSGGVNEQFF.

V and J are TRBV3-1 (or the pseudogene TRBV3-2) and TRBJ2-1; TRBD1 matches 7 bases. This CDR3 region has 20 residues. Germline V CDR1 and CDR2: LGHDT, YNNKEL (reference sequence). After removal of 0 bases from V and 0 bases from J, the junction contained 14 bases not matched to a gene. CDR3 protein: CASSQEGDRVTLCSYNEQFF. The CDR3, as DNA: TGTGCCAGCAGCCAAGAGGGTGACAGGGTGACTCTATGCTCCTACAATGAGCAGTTCTTC.

This chain uses TRBV30 with TRBJ2-1; 11 bases are shared with TRBD2. Trimming cost V 2 bases and J 4 bases; bases outside gene matches: 4. The CDR3 length is 15 residues. Germline CDR1 reads GTSNPN; CDR2 reads SVGIG (reference sequence). The CDR3 nucleotides are TGTGCCTGGAGTCTCACTAGCGGGGGATACAATGAGCAGTTCTTC. This codes for CAWSLTSGGYNEQFF.

The chain employs TRBV28 and TRBJ2-7; D perhaps matches TRBD2 (5 bases). CDR1 MDHEN and CDR2 SYDVKM come from the germline V gene. V was clipped by 7 bases and J by 3 bases, with 7 bases between them. This CDR3 region has 11 residues. The CDR3 here is CASTGFYEQYF. The CDR3 bases are TGTGCCAGCACGGGATTCTACGAGCAGTACTTC.